This T cell receptor (beta chain) was captured in a study of vaccination and CD4 T cells after COVID-19. Study-wide results and limits: The median SARS-CoV-2-reactive clonotype number increased from approximately 21 to 40, without statistical significance.

Treatment here: roughly 10-day PBMC culture with coronavirus spike peptide pools or control peptides (ViraFEST assay). After approximately 9 days of culture, CD4+ T cells were negatively selected. This clonotype has a single count. Its antigen is currently unknown. The Oncomine TCR Beta short-read assay sequenced DNA from cultured CD4+ T cells. TCRdb fed the PCR reads into MiXCR, producing one record per CDR3 protein. Here the sample spans some 14,000 distinct CDR3 sequences, less than 70% being singletons. Trimming took off 2 bases at V and 3 bases at J, with 26 bases between the two ends. The CDR3 contains 20 residues.

This chain uses TRBV12-3 or TRBV12-4 with TRBJ2-4; perhaps TRBD2 as D (6 bases). The TCR originated in a human donor who had recovered from COVID-19. Sequenced material: CD4+ T cells from blood, cultured in vitro. This CDR3 reads CASSLRPTGRKVYGKNIQYF. The DNA for the CDR3 is TGTGCCAGCAGTTTACGGCCGACTGGGAGGAAGGTGTACGGCAAAAACATTCAGTACTTC.